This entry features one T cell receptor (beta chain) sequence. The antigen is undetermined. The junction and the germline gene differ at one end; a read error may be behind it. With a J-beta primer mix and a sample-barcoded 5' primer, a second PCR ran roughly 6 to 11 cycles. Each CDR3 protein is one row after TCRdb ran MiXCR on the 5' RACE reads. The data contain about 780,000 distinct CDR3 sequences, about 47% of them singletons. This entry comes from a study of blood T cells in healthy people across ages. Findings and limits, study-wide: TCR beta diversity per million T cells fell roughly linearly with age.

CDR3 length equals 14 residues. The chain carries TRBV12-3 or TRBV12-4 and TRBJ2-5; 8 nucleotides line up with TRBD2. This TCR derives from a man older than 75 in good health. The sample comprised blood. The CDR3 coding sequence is TGTGCCAGCAGTATAGCGGGATTGACAGAGACCCAGTACTTC. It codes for CASSIAGLTETQYF.